This entry lists 28 T cell receptor beta chains sequenced from one sample in a study of beta chain features in type 1 diabetes. As every portion of the isolated RNA was reverse transcribed, the sequencing read expressed TCRB transcripts. Profiled with immunoSEQ multiplex PCR; TCRdb holds only in-frame clones, not every one. The table has nearly 250,000 clones, roughly an eighth seen once. The specimen sequenced was naive CD4+ T cells from blood. These receptors all stem from a woman between 35 and 50 years old in good health.

This rearrangement joins TRBV5-1 to TRBJ2-3; D not resolved. Trimming left V 0 bases short and J 1 base short, with 9 bases between. The CDR3 has 15 residues. Looked up from germline, CDR1 is SGHRS and CDR2 is YFSETQ. Here the CDR3 reads CASSLGLVGTDTQYF. The CDR3 DNA is TGCGCCAGCAGCTTGGGGCTAGTCGGCACAGATACGCAGTATTTT.

V usage is TRBV6-5 and J usage is TRBJ2-3, with D perhaps matching TRBD2 (5 bases). In germline, CDR1 is MNHEY, CDR2 SVGAGI. The CDR3 has 15 residues. The V end lost 3 bases, the J end lost 6 bases, and 16 bases lay between the germline ends. The CDR3 nucleotides are TGTGCCAGCAGTTATACTAGGCGTAGAGCCGATACGCAGTATTTT. Amino acids: CASSYTRRRADTQYF.

The chain couples TRBV19 to TRBJ1-6, with 8 bases matching TRBD1. Germline CDR1 is LNHDA and CDR2 is SQIVND (reference sequence). CDR3 length equals 13 residues. With V trimmed by 10 bases and J by 10 bases, 9 bases remained unmatched. CDR3 protein: CATRTGNGSPLHF. As DNA, the CDR3 is TGTGCCACTAGGACAGGGAACGGATCACCCCTCCACTTT.

This clone was counted a few times. The CDR3 DNA reads as TGTGCCAGCAGACGCGGGGGGCTGGGATACGAGCAGTACTTC. Its protein is CASRRGGLGYEQYF. The chain couples TRBV27 to TRBJ2-7; TRBD2 matches 8 bases. The CDR3 is 14 residues long. Germline loops: CDR1 MNHEY, CDR2 SMNVEV (reference sequence). Trimming removed 6 bases from V and 4 bases from J; junction bases left unmatched: 8.

The CDR3 DNA sequence: TGTGCCAGTAGGAAAACAGCGGGCCTTACGAACACCGGGGAGCTGTTTTTT. Encoded protein: CASRKTAGLTNTGELFF. V usage is TRBV19 and J usage is TRBJ2-2; tentative D call: TRBD2 (6 bases). CDR1 LNHDA and CDR2 SQIVND come from the germline V gene (reference sequence). Trimming pared 6 bases from V and 0 bases from J, leaving 17 bases between. The CDR3 spans 17 residues. The whole variable domain, filled in from reference TRBV19 and TRBJ2-2, reads DGGITQSPKYLFRKEGQNVTLSCEQNLNHDAMYWYRQDPGQGLRLIYYSQIVNDFQKGDIAEGYSVSREKKESFPLTVTSAQKNPTAFYLCASRKTAGLTNTGELFFGEGSRLTVL.

This clone appeared a few times. The chain's CDR3 is CASSVSGQGFEQYF. Written as DNA, the CDR3 is TGTGCCAGCAGCGTCTCCGGACAGGGTTTCGAGCAGTACTTC. The chain is built from TRBV9 and TRBJ2-7; 8 bases line up with TRBD1. CDR1 and CDR2 from the germline V gene are SGDLS and YYNGEE. This CDR3 is built from 14 residues. V lost 2 bases, J lost 6 bases, and 7 bases stayed unmatched. The variable domain in full, completed from reference TRBV9 and TRBJ2-7, reads DSGVTQTPKHLITATGQRVTLRCSPRSGDLSVYWYQQSLDQGLQFLIQYYNGEERAKGNILERFSAQQFPDLHSELNLSSLELGDSALYFCASSVSGQGFEQYFGPGTRLTVT.

This clone has a handful of counts. The chain joins TRBV6-5 to TRBJ2-3, with a weak D call TRBD1 (6 bases). The V and J ends lost 6 bases and 0 bases respectively, with 13 bases between them. This CDR3 spans 15 amino acids. Germline CDR1 is MNHEY and CDR2 is SVGAGI. CDR3: CASRDWTASTDTQYF. CDR3 nucleotide sequence: TGTGCCAGCAGGGATTGGACAGCTAGCACAGATACGCAGTATTTT.

This clone was counted between two and nine times. The J gene is TRBJ2-3, the V gene TRBV7-8, with D possibly TRBD2 on 6 matching bases. CDR1 and CDR2 (germline): SGHVS, FQNEAQ. The CDR3 spans 16 residues. Trimming removed 5 bases at V and 1 base at J, with 16 bases between. The CDR3 protein is CASSASRWGGTDTQYF. In nucleotides, the CDR3 is TGTGCCAGCAGCGCGTCTAGGTGGGGGGGCACAGATACGCAGTATTTT. The full variable domain, its missing parts supplied by reference TRBV7-8 and TRBJ2-3, is GAGVSQSPRYKVAKRGQDVALRCDPISGHVSLFWYQQALGQGPEFLTYFQNEAQLDKSGLPSDRFFAERPEGSVSTLKIQRTQQEDSAVYLCASSASRWGGTDTQYFGPGTRLTVL.

This chain uses TRBV7-9 with TRBJ1-5; D gene uncertain. The V end was cut by 4 bases, the J end by 4 bases, with 17 bases between. The germline V gene encodes CDR1 SEHNR and CDR2 FQNEAQ (reference sequence). This CDR3 is built from 16 residues. The CDR3 DNA is TGTGCCAGCAGCTCTGCGGCCGGACTCACTAATCAGCCCCAGCATTTT. Amino acids: CASSSAAGLTNQPQHF.

There are a few counts of this clone. The chain recombines TRBV5-1 with TRBJ2-1, with D possibly TRBD1 on 6 matching bases. This CDR3 contains 15 residues. V lost 0 bases, J lost 7 bases, and 14 bases lay in between. Germline values: CDR1 SGHRS, CDR2 YFSETQ. The CDR3 nucleotides are TGCGCCAGCAGCTTGGTTGGGGGCGCTTATAATGAGCAGTTCTTC. It yields the protein CASSLVGGAYNEQFF. The complete variable domain, with remaining parts taken from reference TRBV5-1 and TRBJ2-1, reads KAGVTQTPRYLIKTRGQQVTLSCSPISGHRSVSWYQQTPGQGLQFLFEYFSETQRNKGNFPGRFSGRQFSNSRSEMNVSTLELGDSALYLCASSLVGGAYNEQFFGPGTRLTVL.

This clone was recorded a few times. The chain employs TRBV29-1 and TRBJ2-5; 9 bases agree with TRBD2. V gave up 4 bases and J gave up 4 bases; unmatched junction bases: 13. The CDR3 covers 16 residues. Germline V gene sequence: CDR1 SQVTM, CDR2 ANQGSEA. The CDR3 nucleotides are TGCAGCGTTGTCTCCCGCACTAGGCGGGAGGGAGAGACCCAGTACTTC. Protein product: CSVVSRTRREGETQYF.

The chain carries TRBV7-2 and TRBJ1-1, with D perhaps matching TRBD1 (6 bases). The CDR3 totals 12 residues. CDR1 is SGHTA, CDR2 FQGNSA, per germline. Trimming left V 4 bases short and J 6 bases short, with 9 bases between. The CDR3, as DNA: TGTGCCAGCAGCTACTCAGGGGCTGAAGCTTTCTTT. It translates to CASSYSGAEAFF.

This clone occurred a few times. V gene TRBV10-3 combines with J gene TRBJ1-4; TRBD1 aligns across 8 bases. The V segment lost 6 bases and the J segment 4 bases; nucleotides outside the gene matches: 7. The germline CDR1 and CDR2 sequences are ENHRY and SYGVKD. This CDR3 comprises 15 residues. The CDR3 spells CAIREGTGINEKLFF. DNA of the CDR3: TGTGCCATCAGGGAAGGGACAGGCATTAATGAAAAACTGTTTTTT.

This clone occurred a few times. This rearrangement joins TRBV6-6 to TRBJ2-7; possible D gene TRBD2, 6 bases. The ends were cut back, 9 bases at V and 4 bases at J, with 19 bases in the middle. This CDR3 has 14 residues. In germline, CDR1 is MNHNY, CDR2 SVGAGI (reference sequence). CDR3 DNA: TGTGCCAGTCGTCCAGTCGGGGGACGGTACGAGCAGTACTTC. Translation gives CASRPVGGRYEQYF.

The CDR3 DNA sequence: TGTGCTAGTGGACCCGGGACCTACGAGCAGTACTTC. It encodes CASGPGTYEQYF. The chain combines TRBV12-5 with TRBJ2-7, with D possibly TRBD2 on 5 matching bases. This CDR3 has 12 amino acids. Germline-derived CDR1 and CDR2 are LGHNT and FRNRAP. The germline V and J ends were trimmed by 6 bases and 2 bases, with 8 bases remaining between them.

The genes are TRBV6-5 and TRBJ2-6; the D is unclear. CDR3 length: 14 amino acids. From germline, CDR1 is MNHEY and CDR2 SVGAGI. V was trimmed by 5 bases and J by 0 bases, leaving 5 bases between them. DNA of the CDR3: TGTGCCAGCAGTCTGAGCTCTGGGGCCAACGTCCTGACTTTC. This sequence encodes CASSLSSGANVLTF.

The chain employs TRBV5-1 and TRBJ1-1; 8 bases match TRBD1. The CDR3 length is 16 residues. The trim removed 4 bases at V and 6 bases at J, leaving 14 bases unmatched. Germline-derived CDR1 and CDR2 are SGHRS and YFSETQ. Here the CDR3 DNA reads TGCGCCAGCAGCCAGCGGACAGGGCGGGCAACGGCTGAAGCTTTCTTT. Its translation: CASSQRTGRATAEAFF.

The CDR3 loop reads CASSTRGSQPQHF. The DNA for the CDR3 is TGTGCCAGTAGTACCAGGGGTAGTCAGCCCCAGCATTTT. The rearrangement joins TRBV19 to TRBJ1-5; D possibly corresponds to TRBD1 (6 bases). Trimming stripped 4 bases from V and 6 bases from J, with 10 bases between. Germline lookup yields CDR1 LNHDA and CDR2 SQIVND (reference sequence). The CDR3 runs 13 residues.

This clone was recorded a few times. The chain is built from TRBV6-1 and TRBJ2-6, with D unclear. CDR3 length: 15 residues. V was shortened by 5 bases and J by 4 bases, with 12 bases between the two germline ends. Germline V gene lookup returns CDR1 MNHNS and CDR2 SASEGT. CDR3 DNA: TGTGCCAGCAGTCCTCCGGGTTCGGGGGCCAACGTCCTGACTTTC. It specifies CASSPPGSGANVLTF.

This clone was seen only a few times. The V call is TRBV7-9, the J call TRBJ2-2; TRBD2 is a possible D gene (6 bases). CDR1 is SEHNR, CDR2 FQNEAQ, per germline (reference sequence). The ends were cut back, 7 bases at V and 5 bases at J, with 14 bases in the middle. The CDR3 has 14 amino acids. CDR3 sequence: CASTIAGKTGELFF. Written as DNA, the CDR3 is TGTGCCAGCACCATCGCGGGGAAAACCGGGGAGCTGTTTTTT. Using reference TRBV7-9 and TRBJ2-2 for the parts outside the CDR3, the full variable domain is DTGVSQNPRHKITKRGQNVTFRCDPISEHNRLYWYRQTLGQGPEFLTYFQNEAQLEKSRLLSDRFSAERPKGSFSTLEIQRTEQGDSAMYLCASTIAGKTGELFFGEGSRLTVL.

A few counts support this clone. The V call is TRBV6-6, the J call TRBJ1-1, with D perhaps TRBD1 (5 bases). This CDR3 has 13 amino acids. Germline lookup yields CDR1 MNHNY and CDR2 SVGAGI (reference sequence). Trimming took 5 bases from V and 13 from J, leaving 20 bases between them. The CDR3 coding sequence is TGTGCCAGCAGTCCACACCCGCAGGGTTGGGGTTTCTTT. Amino acid sequence: CASSPHPQGWGFF.

This clone was seen more than once but under ten times. The chain employs TRBV19 and TRBJ2-5; tentative D call: TRBD2 (6 bases). The V end was cut by 2 bases, the J end by 1 base, with 8 bases between. Germline V gene data show CDR1 as LNHDA and CDR2 as SQIVND (reference sequence). The CDR3 extends over 14 amino acids. CDR3 sequence: CASSIMGGQETQYF. DNA for the CDR3: TGTGCCAGTAGTATAATGGGGGGCCAAGAGACCCAGTACTTC.

The rearrangement joins TRBV7-9 to TRBJ1-4, with D unclear. CDR3 length equals 13 residues. Trimming removed 5 bases at V and 7 bases at J, with 11 bases between. Germline V lookup: CDR1 SEHNR, CDR2 FQNEAQ (reference sequence). CDR3 sequence: CASSPRPSEKLFF. The CDR3 coding sequence is TGTGCCAGCAGCCCCCGCCCCAGTGAAAAACTGTTTTTT.

The CDR3 loop reads CASSLELQGNQPQHF. The CDR3 nucleotides read TGTGCCAGCAGCTTAGAACTTCAGGGGAATCAGCCCCAGCATTTT. The V gene is TRBV7-8, the J gene TRBJ1-5, with D perhaps matching TRBD1 (6 bases). This CDR3 region has 15 residues. Germline CDR1 reads SGHVS; CDR2 reads FQNEAQ. The ends were cut back, 1 base at V and 4 bases at J, with 11 bases in the middle.

This clone was detected only a few times. This chain links TRBV5-1 with TRBJ2-5, with 8 nucleotides matching TRBD1. V shed 2 bases, J shed 3 bases, and the junction held 9 bases outside the gene matches. There are 16 residues in the CDR3. The V gene's germline CDR1 is SGHRS and CDR2 YFSETQ. This CDR3 is CASSFRTGTYEETQYF. The CDR3 region has the DNA TGCGCCAGCAGCTTCCGGACAGGGACGTACGAAGAGACCCAGTACTTC. Based on the CDR3 plus reference TRBV5-1 and TRBJ2-5, the full variable domain is KAGVTQTPRYLIKTRGQQVTLSCSPISGHRSVSWYQQTPGQGLQFLFEYFSETQRNKGNFPGRFSGRQFSNSRSEMNVSTLELGDSALYLCASSFRTGTYEETQYFGPGTRLLVL.

V usage is TRBV11-2 and J usage is TRBJ2-2; D is perhaps TRBD1 (5 bases). Per the germline V gene, CDR1 is SGHAT and CDR2 is FQNNGV. V gave up 5 bases and J gave up 8 bases, with 12 bases separating them. This CDR3 is built from 13 residues. The CDR3 DNA reads as TGTGCCAGCAGCGGCAGGGTTCCGGGGGAGCTGTTTTTT. Its protein product is CASSGRVPGELFF.

The V gene is TRBV18, the J gene TRBJ1-1; 8 bases align to TRBD1. CDR1 is KGHSH and CDR2 is LQKENI in the germline V gene. With V trimmed by 0 bases and J by 8 bases, 5 bases remained unmatched. The CDR3 contains 14 residues. The CDR3 reads CASSPPSGTGEAFF. As DNA, the CDR3 is TGTGCCAGCTCACCACCGTCCGGGACAGGAGAAGCTTTCTTT. Full variable domain (remainder filled in from reference TRBV18 and TRBJ1-1): NAGVMQNPRHLVRRRGQEARLRCSPMKGHSHVYWYRQLPEEGLKFMVYLQKENIIDESGMPKERFSAEFPKEGPSILRIQQVVRGDSAAYFCASSPPSGTGEAFFGQGTRLTVV.

This clone turned up a few times. This chain connects TRBV18 to TRBJ2-5; D gene unclear. Germline CDR1 KGHSH, CDR2 LQKENI. The CDR3 extends over 15 amino acids. V was trimmed by 3 bases and J by 0 bases, leaving 11 bases between them. CDR3 protein: CASSPVHLYQETQYF. For the CDR3, the DNA is TGTGCCAGCTCACCTGTACACCTGTACCAAGAGACCCAGTACTTC.